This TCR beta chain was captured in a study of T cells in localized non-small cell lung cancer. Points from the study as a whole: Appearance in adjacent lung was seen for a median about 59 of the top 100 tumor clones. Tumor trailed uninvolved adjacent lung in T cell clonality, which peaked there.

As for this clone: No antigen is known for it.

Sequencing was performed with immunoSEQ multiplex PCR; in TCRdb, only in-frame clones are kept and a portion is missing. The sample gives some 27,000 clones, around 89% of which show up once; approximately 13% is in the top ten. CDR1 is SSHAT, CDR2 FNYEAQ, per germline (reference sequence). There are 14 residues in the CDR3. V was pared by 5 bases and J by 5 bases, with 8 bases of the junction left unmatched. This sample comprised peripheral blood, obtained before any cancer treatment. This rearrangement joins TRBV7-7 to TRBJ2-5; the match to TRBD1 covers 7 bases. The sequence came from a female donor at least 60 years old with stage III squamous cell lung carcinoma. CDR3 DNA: TGTGCCAGCAGCAACAGGGGTTTGGGGGAGACCCAGTACTTC. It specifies CASSNRGLGETQYF. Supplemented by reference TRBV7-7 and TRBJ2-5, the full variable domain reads GAGVSQSPRYKVTKRGQDVTLRCDPISSHATLYWYQQALGQGPEFLTYFNYEAQPDKSGLPSDRFSAERPEGSISTLTIQRTEQRDSAMYRCASSNRGLGETQYFGPGTRLLVL.